What follows are 24 T cell receptor beta chains derived from one specimen sequenced in a study of T cell repertoires in cytomegalovirus infection. From the reads, TCRdb called clonotypes with MiXCR, one entry per CDR3 protein. The table lists about a million distinct CDR3 sequences, approximately 31% of them singletons. No antigen is known for these receptors. The sequencing used cultured CD8+ T cells from PBMCs, collected from culture after CMV antigen stimulation. These receptors were obtained from a human donor in good health (CMV status not recorded). Some clones in this sample may be carry-over from other donors' samples.

This rearrangement joins TRBV4-3 to TRBJ2-3, with a tentative D call TRBD2 (5 bases). CDR1 and CDR2 from the germline V gene are LGHNA and YSLEER. The germline V and J ends were trimmed by 4 bases and 2 bases, with 22 bases remaining between them. This CDR3 is 18 amino acids long. CDR3 sequence: CASSPATYYSDYTDTQYF. Here the CDR3 DNA reads TGCGCCAGCAGCCCGGCAACTTACTACAGCGACTACACAGATACGCAGTATTTT.

CDR3 loop: CASSKMGQSSYEQYV. The CDR3 DNA follows: TGTGCCAGCTCCAAAATGGGACAGAGCTCCTACGAGCAGTACGTC. V usage is TRBV6-2 or TRBV6-3 and J usage is TRBJ2-7; 7 nucleotides line up with TRBD1. Trimming removed 8 bases from V and 0 bases from J; junction bases left unmatched: 10. This CDR3 spans 15 amino acids. The germline gives CDR1 MNHEY, CDR2 SVGEGT.

The chain has TRBV6-5 and TRBJ2-2; D is ambiguous. Germline CDR1 and CDR2: MNHEY and SVGAGI. Trimming left V 2 bases short and J 4 bases short, with 17 bases between. This CDR3 comprises 17 residues. This CDR3 is CASSYTPTGSVTGELFF. The CDR3 nucleotides are TGTGCCAGCAGTTACACCCCGACCGGGTCGGTCACCGGGGAGCTGTTTTTT.

This chain connects TRBV28 to TRBJ2-5, with TRBD2 matching over 8 bases. V was pared by 4 bases and J by 4 bases, with 8 bases of the junction left unmatched. The CDR3 consists of 15 residues. Per the germline V gene, CDR1 is MDHEN and CDR2 is SYDVKM. For the CDR3, the DNA is TGTGCCAGCAGTTCCACCCGCGGGGGGCCAGAGACCCAGTACTTC. Protein product: CASSSTRGGPETQYF. Variable domain in full (rest from reference TRBV28 and TRBJ2-5): DVKVTQSSRYLVKRTGEKVFLECVQDMDHENMFWYRQDPGLGLRLIYFSYDVKMKEKGDIPEGYSVSREKKERFSLILESASTNQTSMYLCASSSTRGGPETQYFGPGTRLLVL.

The rearrangement uses TRBV2 and TRBJ1-2; D is ambiguous. Germline V CDR1 and CDR2: SNHLY, FYNNEI. There are 20 residues in the CDR3. Trimming left V 6 bases short and J 4 bases short, with 33 bases between. For the CDR3, the DNA is TGTGCCAGCAGCCTGGAGGACGGGAACTATGGCTACACCTTGAGCTATGGCTACACCTTC. Its translation: CASSLEDGNYGYTLSYGYTF.

The chain combines TRBV7-3 with TRBJ1-2; 9 positions match TRBD1. The CDR3 runs 16 residues. The J segment lost 7 bases and the V segment lost 4 bases, leaving 13 bases of the junction unmatched. Germline-derived CDR1 and CDR2 are SGHTA and FQGTGA. The CDR3 region is CASSSTGGVSLIGYTF. The DNA for the CDR3 is TGTGCCAGCAGCTCTACAGGGGGCGTAAGTTTAATTGGCTACACCTTC.

The J gene is TRBJ2-6, the V gene TRBV5-5; D remains unclear. V lost 0 bases and J lost 2, with 12 bases in between. The CDR3 loop spans 17 amino acids. The germline gives CDR1 SGHKS, CDR2 YYEKEE (reference sequence). The CDR3 nucleotides read TGTGCCAGCAGCTTGGAGGGCGAAGTCGCTGGGGCCAACGTCCTGACTTTC. Translation: CASSLEGEVAGANVLTF.

V and J are TRBV12-3 or TRBV12-4 and TRBJ2-3; TRBD2 agrees at 11 bases. J gave up 4 bases and V 0 bases, and 18 bases lay outside the gene matches. The CDR3 length is 21 residues. The CDR3 DNA is TGTGCCAGCAGTTTAGCCCTGGAGTTAGCGGGGGGGCGGTTTCATGCAGATACGCAGTATTTT. Translating it yields CASSLALELAGGRFHADTQYF.

The rearrangement joins TRBV7-8 to TRBJ2-5, with D maybe TRBD2 (6 bases). V lost 5 bases and J 1 base, leaving 17 bases between the germline ends. The CDR3 is made up of 16 amino acids. Looked up from germline, CDR1 is SGHVS and CDR2 is FQNEAQ. Here the CDR3 reads CASSPTAGILQETQYF. CDR3 DNA: TGTGCCAGCAGCCCCACCGCGGGAATTCTCCAAGAGACCCAGTACTTC.

The J gene is TRBJ1-2, the V gene TRBV7-9, with 9 bases that match TRBD1. CDR3 length: 14 residues. Germline V gives CDR1 SEHNR, CDR2 FQNEAQ (reference sequence). With 8 bases clipped from V and 6 bases from J, the junction kept 10 bases outside the gene matches. CDR3 region: CASRRDRASDGYTF. CDR3 nucleotides: TGTGCCAGCCGGCGGGACAGGGCGTCCGATGGCTACACCTTC.

In regard to this clonotype: A much more abundant neighbour one base away suggests this may be a read error. The CDR3 here is CATSDDGHNTGELFF. CDR3 sequence (DNA): TGTGCCACCAGTGATGACGGACACAACACCGGGGAGCTGTTTTTT. V gene TRBV24-1 combines with J gene TRBJ2-2, with D tentatively TRBD1 (5 bases). Trimming removed 3 bases from V and 2 bases from J, with 9 bases in between. Germline V lookup: CDR1 KGHDR, CDR2 SFDVKD. This CDR3 is built from 15 residues.

This chain uses TRBV9 with TRBJ1-2, with D possibly matching TRBD1 (5 bases). The CDR3 consists of 14 residues. Germline values: CDR1 SGDLS, CDR2 YYNGEE. The V end lost 4 bases, the J end lost 4 bases, and 14 bases lay between the germline ends. CDR3 in amino acids: CASSRGDFSYGYTF. The CDR3 region has the DNA TGTGCCAGCAGCCGAGGGGACTTTAGCTATGGCTACACCTTC.

This clonotype was recorded many times. The chain joins TRBV7-9 to TRBJ2-3, with TRBD1 matching 10 bases. CDR1 is SEHNR and CDR2 is FQNEAQ in the germline V gene (reference sequence). The CDR3 has 16 amino acids. Germline trimming cut 5 bases from V and 1 base from J; bases unmatched to any gene: 6. CDR3 residues: CASSQAGTGGTDTQYF. As DNA, the CDR3 is TGTGCCAGCAGCCAGGCGGGGACAGGGGGCACAGATACGCAGTATTTT. Full variable domain (outside the CDR3, taken from reference TRBV7-9 and TRBJ2-3): DTGVSQNPRHKITKRGQNVTFRCDPISEHNRLYWYRQTLGQGPEFLTYFQNEAQLEKSRLLSDRFSAERPKGSFSTLEIQRTEQGDSAMYLCASSQAGTGGTDTQYFGPGTRLTVL.

This chain uses TRBV11-2 with TRBJ2-5, with TRBD1 matching 8 bases. The CDR3 contains 16 residues. J was trimmed by 4 bases and V by 5 bases; bases with no gene match: 12. Germline V gene sequence: CDR1 SGHAT, CDR2 FQNNGV. The CDR3 protein is CASSPPPRTGRETQYF. The CDR3 DNA reads TGTGCCAGCAGCCCCCCACCCCGGACAGGGCGAGAGACCCAGTACTTC.

This clonotype has just a few counts. The chain carries TRBV27 and TRBJ2-7; TRBD2 matches 7 bases. The CDR3 length is 13 residues. V lost 3 bases and J lost 4; bases outside the gene matches: 3. Germline values: CDR1 MNHEY, CDR2 SMNVEV (reference sequence). CDR3 sequence: CASSLTGGYEQYF. The CDR3 nucleotides read TGTGCCAGCAGTTTGACGGGGGGATACGAGCAGTACTTC.

This clonotype was recorded once. The DNA for the CDR3 is TGTGCCAGTAGTCTGCGATCCGGGACTAAAAACATTCAGTACTTC. As protein: CASSLRSGTKNIQYF. The chain joins TRBV19 to TRBJ2-4; D is perhaps TRBD2 (6 bases). V was trimmed by 5 bases and J by 4 bases, leaving 15 bases between them. Germline V lookup: CDR1 LNHDA, CDR2 SQIVND (reference sequence). The CDR3 has 15 amino acids. Variable domain in full (rest from reference TRBV19 and TRBJ2-4): DGGITQSPKYLFRKEGQNVTLSCEQNLNHDAMYWYRQDPGQGLRLIYYSQIVNDFQKGDIAEGYSVSREKKESFPLTVTSAQKNPTAFYLCASSLRSGTKNIQYFGAGTRLSVL.

This clonotype was seen ten or more times. This chain links TRBV7-2 with TRBJ2-7, with TRBD1 matching 7 bases. Germline-derived CDR1 and CDR2 are SGHTA and FQGNSA. The junction had 6 bases not matched to a gene; V was cut back by 1 base and J by 3 bases. This CDR3 comprises 15 residues. CDR3 in amino acids: CASSLEGTANYEQYF. CDR3 nucleotide sequence: TGTGCCAGCAGCTTAGAAGGGACAGCTAACTACGAGCAGTACTTC.

The chain is built from TRBV6-6 and TRBJ1-5; D remains unclear. CDR3 size: 12 residues. The germline V gene has CDR1 MNHNY and CDR2 SVGAGI (reference sequence). The V gene lost 5 bases and the J gene lost 9 bases, with 11 bases spanning the gap. As DNA, the CDR3 is TGTGCCAGCAGTCCGTTAGGAGGGCCCCAGCATTTT. Residues: CASSPLGGPQHF.

The CDR3 is CSALSGARYEQYV. The CDR3 DNA follows: TGCAGTGCCCTTAGCGGGGCCCGTTACGAGCAGTACGTC. This chain uses TRBV20-1 with TRBJ2-7, with 8 bases that match TRBD2. With V trimmed by 6 bases and J by 4 bases, 8 bases remained unmatched. CDR3 length: 13 amino acids. CDR1 DFQATT and CDR2 SNEGSKA come from the germline V gene (reference sequence).

This clonotype showed up just a few times. This sequence joins TRBV6-2 or TRBV6-3 and TRBJ2-5; TRBD2 aligns across 13 bases. Germline CDR1 reads MNHEY; CDR2 reads SVGEGT. The CDR3 sequence is 15 residues long. With 6 bases clipped from V and 4 bases from J, the junction kept 5 bases outside the gene matches. The DNA of the CDR3 is TGTGCCAGCAGCGGACTAGCGGGGGTAGGAGAGACCCAGTACTTC. Protein: CASSGLAGVGETQYF.

This chain connects TRBV27 to TRBJ2-1, with 7 nucleotides matching TRBD2. CDR1 and CDR2 from the germline V gene are MNHEY and SMNVEV (reference sequence). The length of the CDR3 is 14 residues. The ends lost 7 bases at V and 4 bases at J; junction bases unmatched: 7. CDR3 nucleotides: TGTGCCAGCATTCCAGGCGGGGGTTACAATGAGCAGTTCTTC. It translates to CASIPGGGYNEQFF.

This clonotype was detected a few times. The V call is TRBV29-1, the J call TRBJ2-4; D perhaps matches TRBD1 (5 bases). There are 13 residues in the CDR3. Trimming took off 6 bases at V and 6 bases at J, with 15 bases between the two ends. Germline loops: CDR1 SQVTM, CDR2 ANQGSEA. The CDR3 loop is CSVSIDDRNIQYF. The DNA of the CDR3 is TGCAGCGTATCCATCGACGACAGAAACATTCAGTACTTC.

On this clonotype itself: Just one base apart from a much larger clone, this may be a read error. The chain joins TRBV7-6 to TRBJ1-2; D is undetermined. This CDR3 contains 12 residues. Germline V lookup: CDR1 SGHVS, CDR2 FNYEAQ. CDR3 bases: TGTGCCAGCAGCCTGGACGGATATGGCTACGCCTTC. Its translation is CASSLDGYGYAF.

This clonotype was observed a few times. The chain carries TRBV12-3 or TRBV12-4 and TRBJ2-3; no definite D call. The CDR3 has 13 residues. The V gene lost 2 bases and the J gene lost 6 bases, with 9 bases spanning the gap. Here the CDR3 reads CASSLRLRDTQYF. The CDR3 coding sequence is TGTGCCAGCAGTTTACGTTTGAGGGATACGCAGTATTTT.